A single sample gave rise to the 19 T cell receptor beta chains below, sequenced in a study of blood T cell repertoires in COVID-19. Here immunoSEQ multiplex PCR was the method, and the copy in TCRdb shows in-frame clones only, minus some. The table includes approximately 89,000 clones, 80% detected once. Material for sequencing was peripheral blood. The receptors come from a woman older than 75 with acute or convalescent COVID-19.

J is TRBJ2-3 and V is TRBV11-2, with no clear D. The CDR3 extends over 17 amino acids. The V gene's germline CDR1 is SGHAT and CDR2 FQNNGV. The germline V and J ends were trimmed by 5 bases and 4 bases, with 22 bases remaining between them. As DNA, the CDR3 is TGTGCCAGCAGCCCTCGGTTGCCTACGATTGTTTCAGATACGCAGTATTTT. It yields the protein CASSPRLPTIVSDTQYF.

On this clone itself: This same CDR3 is encoded by further DNA sequences in the sample. The chain joins TRBV6-5 to TRBJ1-5, with 8 bases matching TRBD1. This CDR3 has 13 residues. Unmatched junction bases numbered 3, after V lost 4 bases and J lost 7 bases. Germline lookup yields CDR1 MNHEY and CDR2 SVGAGI. Here the CDR3 reads CASSSGGGQPQHF. The CDR3 coding sequence is TGTGCCAGCAGTTCAGGGGGCGGACAGCCCCAGCATTTT.

The chain couples TRBV30 to TRBJ1-5; TRBD1 matches 7 bases. CDR1 and CDR2 (germline): GTSNPN, SVGIG (reference sequence). The CDR3 length is 14 residues. V was pared by 4 bases and J by 4 bases, with 7 bases of the junction left unmatched. The chain's CDR3 is CAWNQGQINQPQHF. The CDR3 DNA sequence: TGTGCCTGGAACCAGGGACAGATTAATCAGCCCCAGCATTTT.

The rearrangement links TRBV19 to TRBJ1-1; D might be TRBD1 (5 bases). Germline values: CDR1 LNHDA, CDR2 SQIVND (reference sequence). V lost 6 bases and J lost 0, with 11 bases in between. The CDR3 totals 14 residues. Written as DNA, the CDR3 is TGTGCCAGTAGGGGGCCGGGCATGAACACTGAAGCTTTCTTT. It codes for CASRGPGMNTEAFF. The whole variable domain, filled in from reference TRBV19 and TRBJ1-1, reads DGGITQSPKYLFRKEGQNVTLSCEQNLNHDAMYWYRQDPGQGLRLIYYSQIVNDFQKGDIAEGYSVSREKKESFPLTVTSAQKNPTAFYLCASRGPGMNTEAFFGQGTRLTVV.

This clone appeared a few times. The genes are TRBV19 and TRBJ2-5; 11 bases map to TRBD2. V gave up 7 bases and J gave up 5 bases; unmatched junction bases: 6. The CDR3 length is 14 residues. Germline CDR1 and CDR2: LNHDA and SQIVND (reference sequence). The CDR3 is CASTPTSGIETQYF. The CDR3 coding sequence is TGTGCCAGTACCCCGACTAGCGGGATCGAGACCCAGTACTTC.

This rearrangement joins TRBV5-1 to TRBJ2-1; D gene uncertain. This CDR3 is 14 amino acids long. V dropped 8 bases and J dropped 0 bases, with 12 bases sitting between them. CDR1 and CDR2 (germline): SGHRS, YFSETQ. The CDR3, as DNA: TGCGCCAGTAGTCTCTTACTCTCCTACAATGAGCAGTTCTTC. This encodes CASSLLLSYNEQFF.

Details on this clone: The sample has other DNA sequences that encode this CDR3 too. The chain joins TRBV9 to TRBJ2-5, with D perhaps matching TRBD2 (5 bases). V was shortened by 0 bases and J by 5 bases, with 8 bases between the two germline ends. Germline V gene lookup returns CDR1 SGDLS and CDR2 YYNGEE. This CDR3 contains 13 residues. CDR3 bases: TGTGCCAGCAGCGTAGGCGGCGGGGAGACCCAGTACTTC. Protein sequence: CASSVGGGETQYF.

The chain joins TRBV29-1 to TRBJ1-1; D unclear. The germline V gene has CDR1 SQVTM and CDR2 ANQGSEA. CDR3 size: 12 residues. V was clipped by 3 bases and J by 0 bases, with 5 bases between them. In DNA, the CDR3 is TGCAGCGTTGATTTCATGAACACTGAAGCTTTCTTT. This encodes CSVDFMNTEAFF.

V and J are TRBV5-1 and TRBJ2-1; TRBD2 might be the D (5 bases). This CDR3 is built from 15 residues. Trimming left V 4 bases short and J 0 bases short, with 11 bases between. CDR1 is SGHRS and CDR2 is YFSETQ in the germline V gene. The CDR3 coding sequence is TGCGCCAGCAGCACCGACGGGAACTCCTACAATGAGCAGTTCTTC. Translated, it gives CASSTDGNSYNEQFF. Supplemented by reference TRBV5-1 and TRBJ2-1, the full variable domain reads KAGVTQTPRYLIKTRGQQVTLSCSPISGHRSVSWYQQTPGQGLQFLFEYFSETQRNKGNFPGRFSGRQFSNSRSEMNVSTLELGDSALYLCASSTDGNSYNEQFFGPGTRLTVL.

V gene TRBV30 combines with J gene TRBJ1-6, with D perhaps TRBD1 (6 bases). This CDR3 has 13 amino acids. Germline V lookup: CDR1 GTSNPN, CDR2 SVGIG (reference sequence). V was pared by 2 bases and J by 9 bases, with 11 bases between. The CDR3 sequence: CAWSRQGPSPLHF. The CDR3 DNA sequence: TGTGCCTGGAGTCGGCAGGGGCCTTCACCCCTCCACTTT.

The chain is built from TRBV5-1 and TRBJ1-1; 7 bases line up with TRBD1. Germline V CDR1 and CDR2: SGHRS, YFSETQ. CDR3 size: 15 residues. V was clipped by 0 bases and J by 2 bases; unmatched bases: 4. As DNA, the CDR3 is TGCGCCAGCAGCTTGGCGACAGGGACAAACACTGAAGCTTTCTTT. Amino acid sequence: CASSLATGTNTEAFF.

The chain links TRBV21-1 to TRBJ1-3; the DNA was not used to check the table's D call, TRBD1. TRBV21-1 constitutes a pseudogene. CDR3 length: 17 residues. The CDR3 here is CAARWDRFFNRGNTIYF. The CDR3 region has the DNA TGTGCCGCCCGGTGGGACAGGTTCTTTAATAGGGGAAACACCATATATTTT.

This clone appeared a single time. The J gene is TRBJ2-2, the V gene TRBV7-3, with 8 bases that match TRBD1. The ends lost 4 bases at V and 7 bases at J; junction bases unmatched: 5. The length of the CDR3 is 14 residues. Per germline, CDR1 SGHTA and CDR2 FQGTGA. In nucleotides, the CDR3 is TGTGCCAGCAGCTCGACAGGGGAGCACGGGGAGCTGTTTTTT. It codes for CASSSTGEHGELFF.

This rearrangement joins TRBV4-1 to TRBJ2-5; TRBD2 matches 8 bases. Germline V gene sequence: CDR1 MGHRA, CDR2 YSYEKL. Trimming cost V 0 bases and J 5 bases; bases outside gene matches: 8. The CDR3 is 16 residues long. CDR3 loop: CASSQESSGGPETQYF. The DNA for the CDR3 is TGCGCCAGCAGCCAAGAATCCAGCGGGGGTCCTGAGACCCAGTACTTC.

The J gene is TRBJ1-1, the V gene TRBV11-1, with 8 bases fitting TRBD1. The ends lost 7 bases at V and 8 bases at J; junction bases unmatched: 15. The CDR3 sequence is 15 residues long. The germline V gene encodes CDR1 SGHAT and CDR2 FQDESV (reference sequence). CDR3 coding DNA: TGTGCCAGCACTACAACCTCCGGGACAGGTGCCGAAGCTTTCTTT. It specifies CASTTTSGTGAEAFF. Full variable domain (remainder filled in from reference TRBV11-1 and TRBJ1-1): EAEVAQSPRYKITEKSQAVAFWCDPISGHATLYWYRQILGQGPELLVQFQDESVVDDSQLPKDRFSAERLKGVDSTLKIQPAELGDSAMYLCASTTTSGTGAEAFFGQGTRLTVV.

The chain carries TRBV13 and TRBJ2-2; 7 positions agree with TRBD1. The length of the CDR3 is 15 residues. Germline CDR1 PRHDT, CDR2 FYEKMQ (reference sequence). The V and J ends lost 5 bases and 1 base, in that order; junction bases with no gene match: 4. The CDR3 bases are TGTGCCAGCAGCCCCTGGACAGGGAACACCGGGGAGCTGTTTTTT. Its protein is CASSPWTGNTGELFF.

V gene TRBV7-9 combines with J gene TRBJ1-1, with TRBD1 matching 7 bases. V shed 5 bases and J 1 base; nucleotides not matched to a gene: 7. Germline CDR1 SEHNR, CDR2 FQNEAQ (reference sequence). The CDR3 has 15 amino acids. Here the CDR3 reads CASSPPGQKNTEAFF. The CDR3, as DNA: TGTGCCAGCAGCCCACCGGGACAGAAGAACACTGAAGCTTTCTTT.

This rearrangement joins TRBV2 to TRBJ1-5, with D possibly TRBD1 on 5 matching bases. This CDR3 region has 15 residues. The V and J ends lost 6 bases and 3 bases respectively, with 15 bases between them. The V gene's germline CDR1 is SNHLY and CDR2 FYNNEI. CDR3 protein: CASRETDSINQPQHF. In DNA, the CDR3 is TGTGCCAGCAGGGAGACTGACAGTATCAATCAGCCCCAGCATTTT.

The chain links TRBV29-1 to TRBJ1-2; the match to TRBD1 covers 8 bases. The V segment lost 4 bases and the J segment 8 bases; nucleotides outside the gene matches: 9. CDR1 and CDR2 from the germline V gene are SQVTM and ANQGSEA. CDR3 length equals 13 residues. CDR3 DNA sequence: TGCAGCGTTGTAGGGCAGGGGGCTTGGGGCTACACCTTC. Translation gives CSVVGQGAWGYTF.